Following are 27 T cell receptor beta chains from one sample sequenced in a study of T-cell reconstitution after alpha-beta-depleted transplantation in children. Unique molecular identifiers were incorporated when the TCRbeta library was constructed. TCRdb independently ran MiXCR on the PCR reads; one entry per CDR3 protein. Of over 15,000 distinct CDR3 sequences listed, roughly 13% are singletons. Sequencing used PBMCs, mostly from graft donor cells, obtained 60 days after TCRalphabeta/CD19-depleted stem cell transplant. These receptors originate from a female patient between 2 and 10 years old who had a stem cell transplant for congenital amegakaryocytic thrombocytopenia, so the T cells may come from the graft donor.

In this sample, this clonotype turned up many times. The chain uses TRBV13 and TRBJ2-1; 13 nucleotides align to TRBD2. The germline V gene has CDR1 PRHDT and CDR2 FYEKMQ (reference sequence). V was pared by 3 bases and J by 8 bases, with 10 bases of the junction left unmatched. The CDR3 has 17 amino acids. CDR3 DNA: TGTGCCAGCAGCTTTAGTCGACTAGCGGGAGGCGAGGATGAGCAGTTCTTC. This encodes CASSFSRLAGGEDEQFF.

This clonotype occurred many times. The chain combines TRBV5-1 with TRBJ2-5; no reliable D call. CDR1 is SGHRS, CDR2 YFSETQ, per germline. This CDR3 contains 14 residues. The V and J ends lost 2 bases and 0 bases respectively, with 8 bases between them. The chain's CDR3 is CASSFSGNQETQYF. The CDR3 nucleotides read TGCGCCAGCAGCTTTTCAGGAAACCAAGAGACCCAGTACTTC.

This clonotype was recorded at least ten times. The J gene is TRBJ1-6, the V gene TRBV5-1; TRBD1 matches 7 bases. V shed 6 bases, J shed 8 bases, and the junction held 5 bases outside the gene matches. This CDR3 contains 13 residues. CDR1 and CDR2 from the germline V gene are SGHRS and YFSETQ. The DNA of the CDR3 is TGCGCCAGCACCGACCAGGGGGATTCACCCCTCCACTTT. Translation gives CASTDQGDSPLHF.

This clonotype was counted ten times or more. This chain links TRBV20-1 with TRBJ1-5; no clear D gene. Trimming removed 0 bases from V and 1 base from J, with 10 bases in between. The CDR3 loop spans 15 amino acids. Germline V CDR1 and CDR2: DFQATT, SNEGSKA (reference sequence). The CDR3 nucleotides are TGCAGTGCTAGAGATCGGGGAGGAAGCAATCAGCCCCAGCATTTT. As protein: CSARDRGGSNQPQHF.

V usage is TRBV4-3 and J usage is TRBJ2-1; D may be TRBD2 (6 bases). The CDR3 sequence is 17 residues long. The germline CDR1 and CDR2 sequences are LGHNA and YSLEER. The V gene lost 1 base and the J gene lost 0 bases, with 13 bases spanning the gap. The CDR3 protein is CASSQGIGGNSYNEQFF. The CDR3 DNA is TGCGCCAGCAGCCAAGGTATAGGCGGGAACTCCTACAATGAGCAGTTCTTC.

This clonotype has ten or more counts. This chain uses TRBV5-1 with TRBJ2-1, with 11 bases fitting TRBD2. The germline V gene encodes CDR1 SGHRS and CDR2 YFSETQ. Unmatched junction bases numbered 2, after V lost 3 bases and J lost 3 bases. This CDR3 is built from 15 residues. The CDR3 DNA sequence: TGCGCCAGCAGCTGGGGACTAGCGGTCTACAATGAGCAGTTCTTC. It translates to CASSWGLAVYNEQFF.

This clonotype appeared many times. The V call is TRBV13, the J call TRBJ2-7; the match to TRBD2 covers 11 bases. Germline V gene lookup returns CDR1 PRHDT and CDR2 FYEKMQ (reference sequence). The CDR3 sequence is 17 residues long. With 1 base clipped from V and 4 bases from J, the junction kept 9 bases outside the gene matches. The CDR3, as DNA: TGTGCCAGCAGCTTAGTGACGACAACTAGCGGGAGTTACGAGCAGTACTTC. This encodes CASSLVTTTSGSYEQYF.

By sample share, this clonotype is medium-sized (0.01 to 0.1%). The J gene is TRBJ2-7, the V gene TRBV27, with 8 bases aligning to TRBD2. Germline assignment: CDR1 MNHEY and CDR2 SMNVEV (reference sequence). The CDR3 covers 13 residues. The CDR3 region is CATRGTSTYEQYF. CDR3 in DNA: TGTGCGACACGAGGGACTAGTACCTACGAGCAGTACTTC.

This clonotype was detected ten times or more. The chain uses TRBV29-1 and TRBJ1-1, with TRBD1 matching 8 bases. V shed 7 bases and J 3 bases; nucleotides not matched to a gene: 7. This CDR3 region has 13 residues. Germline loops: CDR1 SQVTM, CDR2 ANQGSEA. CDR3 sequence reads: CSGRSGGHTEAFF. The CDR3 coding sequence is TGCAGCGGGAGGTCAGGGGGCCACACTGAAGCTTTCTTT.

The sample holds many counts of this clonotype. The V call is TRBV5-1, the J call TRBJ2-1; D unclear. V lost 9 bases to trimming and J lost 6 bases, with 16 bases between them. The CDR3 runs 13 residues. Germline assignment: CDR1 SGHRS and CDR2 YFSETQ. The CDR3, as DNA: TGCGCCACCTCCGTTTTACGCGGCAATGAGCAGTTCTTC. Its translation is CATSVLRGNEQFF.

This clonotype was detected ten times or more. The rearrangement links TRBV3-1 to TRBJ2-1, with 8 bases aligning to TRBD2. V lost 1 base, J lost 6 bases, and 5 bases stayed unmatched. CDR3 length equals 15 residues. Germline CDR1 and CDR2: LGHDT and YNNKEL (reference sequence). The CDR3 reads CASSQVSGSRNEQFF. The CDR3 DNA sequence: TGTGCCAGCAGCCAAGTGAGCGGGAGTCGCAATGAGCAGTTCTTC.

Ten or more counts support this clonotype. The genes are TRBV6-1 and TRBJ2-5, with TRBD1 identical over 11 bases. J was trimmed by 4 bases and V by 6 bases; bases with no gene match: 13. This CDR3 comprises 17 residues. Looked up from germline, CDR1 is MNHNS and CDR2 is SASEGT. The CDR3 coding sequence is TGTGCCAGCAGAGACATGCGGACAGGGACAGGGGGAGAGACCCAGTACTTC. Translating it yields CASRDMRTGTGGETQYF.

The chain recombines TRBV30 with TRBJ2-5; 9 bases fit TRBD2. V dropped 5 bases and J dropped 5; count of bases not matched to a gene: 12. CDR1 and CDR2 from the germline V gene are GTSNPN and SVGIG (reference sequence). This CDR3 contains 15 residues. In DNA form, the CDR3 reads TGTGCCTGGGCGGGGGGAGCGGGGGGTCAGGAGACCCAGTACTTC. Protein sequence: CAWAGGAGGQETQYF.

This clonotype was seen at least ten times. The chain couples TRBV7-9 to TRBJ2-1; either TRBD1 or TRBD2 may fit D (5 bases each). Trimming pared 3 bases from V and 0 bases from J, leaving 12 bases between. This CDR3 is 16 amino acids long. Germline V gives CDR1 SEHNR, CDR2 FQNEAQ (reference sequence). DNA for the CDR3: TGTGCCAGCAGCTTTTCCCCAGGGAGCTCCTACAATGAGCAGTTCTTC. Translation gives CASSFSPGSSYNEQFF. The full variable domain, with the rest looked up from reference TRBV7-9 and TRBJ2-1, is DTGVSQNPRHKITKRGQNVTFRCDPISEHNRLYWYRQTLGQGPEFLTYFQNEAQLEKSRLLSDRFSAERPKGSFSTLEIQRTEQGDSAMYLCASSFSPGSSYNEQFFGPGTRLTVL.

This clonotype was recorded many times. The rearrangement uses TRBV20-1 and TRBJ1-2; 10 bases map to TRBD1. Germline V CDR1 and CDR2: DFQATT, SNEGSKA (reference sequence). The CDR3 is made up of 13 amino acids. The CDR3 spells CRGTGQGGYGYTF. For the CDR3, the DNA is TGCAGGGGGACTGGACAGGGGGGTTATGGCTACACCTTC.

The chain recombines TRBV3-1 with TRBJ2-7; TRBD2 agrees at 10 bases. The length of the CDR3 is 15 residues. CDR1 and CDR2 (germline): LGHDT, YNNKEL (reference sequence). Trimming removed 10 bases from V and 7 bases from J; junction bases left unmatched: 16. CDR3 in DNA: TGTGCCACCTCCCAAGGACTAGCGGCGGTTGGGGAGCAGTACTTC. It translates to CATSQGLAAVGEQYF.

The chain uses TRBV6-2 or TRBV6-3 and TRBJ2-1; D remains unclear. V lost 4 bases, J lost 7 bases, and 11 bases lay in between. Per the germline V gene, CDR1 is MNHEY and CDR2 is SVGEGT. The CDR3 is 13 residues long. CDR3 DNA sequence: TGTGCCAGCAGTTCCCCGAATGGGAATGAGCAGTTCTTC. This gives the protein CASSSPNGNEQFF.

CDR3 nucleotides: TGTGCCAGCAACAAGTGGGGAAGCTCCTACGAGCAGTACTTC. Amino acid sequence: CASNKWGSSYEQYF. This chain connects TRBV7-2 to TRBJ2-7; no firm D call. CDR1 is SGHTA, CDR2 FQGNSA, per germline. This CDR3 contains 14 residues. The V end was cut by 7 bases, the J end by 0 bases, with 13 bases between.

This clonotype was found many times. The V gene is TRBV9, the J gene TRBJ2-7; possible D gene TRBD1, 5 bases. Trimming cost V 3 bases and J 2 bases, with 9 bases left between them. Germline V CDR1 and CDR2: SGDLS, YYNGEE. The CDR3 spans 13 residues. The CDR3 bases are TGTGCCAGCAGCGCGGACAATCCCTACGAGCAGTACTTC. Translating it yields CASSADNPYEQYF.

This clonotype has ten or more counts. The V and J genes are TRBV20-1 and TRBJ1-5; the D gene is possibly TRBD1 (6 bases). This CDR3 contains 14 residues. Germline lookup yields CDR1 DFQATT and CDR2 SNEGSKA (reference sequence). Trimming took off 3 bases at V and 1 base at J, with 10 bases between the two ends. This CDR3 is CSASAGASNQPQHF. CDR3 sequence (DNA): TGCAGTGCTAGTGCAGGGGCCAGCAATCAGCCCCAGCATTTT.

The sample holds many counts of this clonotype. The V gene is TRBV13, the J gene TRBJ2-2, with D uncertain. This CDR3 is 13 amino acids long. CDR1 is PRHDT, CDR2 FYEKMQ, per germline (reference sequence). V dropped 7 bases and J dropped 4 bases, with 10 bases sitting between them. CDR3 DNA: TGTGCCAGCATGAAGCCATTCACCGGGGAGCTGTTTTTT. Its translation is CASMKPFTGELFF.

The sample holds many counts of this clonotype. The genes are TRBV4-1 and TRBJ1-1; D is unresolved. Per germline, CDR1 MGHRA and CDR2 YSYEKL. V lost 3 bases, J lost 11 bases, and 10 bases lay in between. This CDR3 is built from 11 residues. This CDR3 reads CASSHALGAFF. DNA for the CDR3: TGCGCCAGCAGCCATGCCCTGGGGGCTTTCTTT.

This clonotype was observed many times. The chain combines TRBV29-1 with TRBJ2-2; weak D call: TRBD1 (6 bases). V shed 6 bases and J shed 6 bases, with 14 bases lying between them. CDR1 and CDR2 (germline): SQVTM, ANQGSEA. The CDR3 has 13 amino acids. The CDR3 loop reads CSVLPDRSGELFF. CDR3 nucleotides: TGCAGCGTCTTACCCGACAGGTCCGGGGAGCTGTTTTTT.

This clonotype has ten or more counts. The chain recombines TRBV12-3 or TRBV12-4 with TRBJ2-5, with 11 bases aligning to TRBD2. The CDR3 contains 16 residues. After removal of 3 bases from V and 5 bases from J, the junction contained 8 bases not matched to a gene. The CDR3 loop is CASSFGVAGGPETQYF. DNA for the CDR3: TGTGCCAGCAGTTTTGGGGTAGCGGGAGGGCCGGAGACCCAGTACTTC.

A remark on this clonotype: Since a much larger clone is just one base distant, this may be a read error. The chain couples TRBV7-2 to TRBJ1-1; unclear D gene. CDR3 length equals 10 residues. With 2 bases removed from V and 8 bases from J, the gap between germline ends came to 3 bases. Germline V gene lookup returns CDR1 SGHTA and CDR2 FQGNSA. Written as DNA, the CDR3 is TGTGCCAGCAGCTTACCAGAAGCTTTCTTT. It yields the protein CASSLPEAFF.

This clonotype was observed many times. The CDR3 reads CASSLGLKARGQPQHF. The CDR3, as DNA: TGTGCCAGCAGCTTGGGTCTCAAAGCAAGGGGCCAGCCCCAGCATTTT. The V and J genes are TRBV5-6 and TRBJ1-5, with D maybe TRBD1 (5 bases). Germline V CDR1 and CDR2: SGHDT, YYEEEE. V lost 0 bases to trimming and J lost 7 bases, with 17 bases between them. The CDR3 is made up of 16 amino acids.

At least ten counts were recorded for this clonotype. The chain couples TRBV20-1 to TRBJ2-1; 13 bases are a match to TRBD2. The CDR3 consists of 16 residues. Germline values: CDR1 DFQATT, CDR2 SNEGSKA (reference sequence). The V gene end was trimmed by 5 bases and the J gene end by 0 bases; junction bases not matched to a gene: 4. The DNA for the CDR3 is TGCAGTGCTCCGACTAGCGGGGGGAGCTCCTACAATGAGCAGTTCTTC. Translation: CSAPTSGGSSYNEQFF.